This T cell receptor (beta chain) was captured by sequencing in a study of blood T cell repertoires in COVID-19. Study as a whole: The study drew acute and convalescent COVID-19 samples from the United States, Italy and Spain. PBMCs, B-cell-depleted T cells, or T cells provided the cDNA or gDNA that made up the material.

In the original workflow: Amplified reference gene primers provided the basis for estimating nucleated cell counts. Here immunoSEQ multiplex PCR was the method, and the copy in TCRdb shows in-frame clones only, minus some. V and J calls and clone size are copied from that table; D and trimming were computed from the DNA. Here the sample spans almost 80,000 clones, around 80% being singletons. The source of this sequence is a woman in her 70s with acute or convalescent COVID-19. Sequencing was carried out using peripheral blood.

The chain's CDR3 is CASGQISGIRTNYGYTF. The CDR3, as DNA: TGTGCCAGCGGCCAAATATCGGGGATAAGGACTAACTATGGCTACACCTTC. The chain links TRBV5-4 to TRBJ1-2; no firm D call. V lost 7 bases and J 0 bases, leaving 22 bases between the germline ends. The CDR3 runs to 17 residues. CDR1 is SGHNT, CDR2 YYREEE, per germline (reference sequence).